This TCR beta chain is drawn from a study of OX40 agonist ivuxolimab in advanced cancers. Study-wide context: Patients with prior anti-PD-1, anti-PD-L1 or anti-CTLA-4 therapy were eligible; 40% had some. Study-wide points: At 0.1 to 3.0 mg/kg and by week 6, CD4+ and CD8+ T cells in the blood had expanded clonally.

To note about this clone: Its specificity is unknown.

The CDR3 runs 13 residues. TCRdb's table, derived via immunoSEQ multiplex PCR, lists solely in-frame clones and lacks some. The table records tens of thousands of clones, 85% to 90% of them present only once. Patients had blood sampled at baseline and again on cycle 4 day 1 and cycle 7 day 1. This sequence was found in an adult with an advanced solid tumor such as melanoma, head and neck, liver or kidney cancer. The chain carries TRBV21-1 and TRBJ2-7. TRBV21-1 is marked as a pseudogene. Sample: CD4+ or CD8+ T cells sorted from blood, taken in a trial of the OX40 agonist ivuxolimab. The CDR3 loop reads CASSKRTAREQYF. The CDR3 region has the DNA TGTGCCAGCAGCAAACGGACGGCAAGGGAGCAGTACTTC.